This T cell receptor (beta chain) was captured in a study of shared clonotypes between healthy human individuals. Study results and limitations: Roughly 5% was the fraction of naive CD4 clonotypes found shared across several donors.

Sequencing used immunoSEQ multiplex PCR; TCRdb keeps in-frame clones, though not all of them. The sample yields 2 million to 3 million clones, 93% seen once. For this clone: Its target is not known.

CDR1 and CDR2 from the germline V gene are SGHNT and YYREEE (reference sequence). This CDR3 has 15 residues. Trimming cost V 4 bases and J 4 bases, with 14 bases left between them. The source material was naive CD4+ T cells from PBMCs. Subset specified: CD45RA+ positively selected. The sequence was obtained from a man between 18 and 29 years old in good health. Some clones in this sample may be carry-over from other donors' samples. The V call is TRBV5-4, the J call TRBJ2-2; D gene unclear. The CDR3 coding sequence is TGTGCCAGCAGCCAGGCCCGTGAAGGCACCGGGGAGCTGTTTTTT. It specifies CASSQAREGTGELFF.